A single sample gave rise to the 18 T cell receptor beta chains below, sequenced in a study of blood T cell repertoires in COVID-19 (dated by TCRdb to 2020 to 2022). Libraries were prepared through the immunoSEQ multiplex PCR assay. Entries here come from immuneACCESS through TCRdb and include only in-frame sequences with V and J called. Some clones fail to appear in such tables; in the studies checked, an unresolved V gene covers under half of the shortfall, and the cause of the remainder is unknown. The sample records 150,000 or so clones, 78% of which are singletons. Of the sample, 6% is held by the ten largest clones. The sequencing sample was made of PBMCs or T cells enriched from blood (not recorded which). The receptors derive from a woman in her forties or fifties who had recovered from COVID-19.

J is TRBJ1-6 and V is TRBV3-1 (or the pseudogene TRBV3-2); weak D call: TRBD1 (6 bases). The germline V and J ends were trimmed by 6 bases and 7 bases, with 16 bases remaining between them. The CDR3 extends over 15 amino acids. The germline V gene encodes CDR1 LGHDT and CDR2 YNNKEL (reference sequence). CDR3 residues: CASSKTAGANSPLHF. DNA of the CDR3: TGTGCCAGCAGTAAGACGGCGGGGGCGAATTCACCCCTCCACTTT.

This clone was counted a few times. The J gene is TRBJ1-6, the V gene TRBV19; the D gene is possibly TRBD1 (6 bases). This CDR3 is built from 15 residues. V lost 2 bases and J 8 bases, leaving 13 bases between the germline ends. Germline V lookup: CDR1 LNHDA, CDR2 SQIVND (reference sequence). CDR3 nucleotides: TGTGCCAGTAGTATATCGGGACACTTTTATTCACCCCTCCACTTT. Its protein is CASSISGHFYSPLHF.

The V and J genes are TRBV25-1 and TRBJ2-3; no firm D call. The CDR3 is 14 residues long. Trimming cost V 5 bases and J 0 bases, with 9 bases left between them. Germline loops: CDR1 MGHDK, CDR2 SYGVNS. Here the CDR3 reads CASSQWSSTDTQYF. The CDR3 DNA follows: TGTGCCAGCAGTCAGTGGTCTAGCACAGATACGCAGTATTTT.

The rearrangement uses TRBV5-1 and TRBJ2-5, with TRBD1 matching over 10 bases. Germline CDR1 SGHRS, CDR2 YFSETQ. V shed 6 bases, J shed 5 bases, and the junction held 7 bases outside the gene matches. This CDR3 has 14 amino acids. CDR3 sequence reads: CASTVGQGRETQYF. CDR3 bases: TGCGCCAGCACCGTGGGACAGGGGAGGGAGACCCAGTACTTC.

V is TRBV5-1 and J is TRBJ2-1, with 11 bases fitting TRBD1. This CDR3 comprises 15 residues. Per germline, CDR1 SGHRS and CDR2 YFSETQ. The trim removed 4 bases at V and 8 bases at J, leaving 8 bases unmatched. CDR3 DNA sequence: TGCGCCAGCAGCCACCGGGACAGGGGGGTCTATGAGCAGTTCTTC. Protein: CASSHRDRGVYEQFF.

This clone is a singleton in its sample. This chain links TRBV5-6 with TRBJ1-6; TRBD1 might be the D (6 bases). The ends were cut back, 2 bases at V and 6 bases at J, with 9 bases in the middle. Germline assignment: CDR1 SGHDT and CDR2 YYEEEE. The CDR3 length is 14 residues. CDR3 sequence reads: CASSFGRGNSPLHF. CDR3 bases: TGTGCCAGCAGCTTCGGCAGGGGTAATTCACCCCTCCACTTT.

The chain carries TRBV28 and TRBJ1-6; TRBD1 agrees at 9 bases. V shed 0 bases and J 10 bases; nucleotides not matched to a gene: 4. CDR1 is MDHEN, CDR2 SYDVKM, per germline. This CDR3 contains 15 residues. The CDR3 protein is CASSLWGQGGSPLHF. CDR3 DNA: TGTGCCAGCAGTTTATGGGGACAGGGAGGATCACCCCTCCACTTT. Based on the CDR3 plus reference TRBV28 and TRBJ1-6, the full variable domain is DVKVTQSSRYLVKRTGEKVFLECVQDMDHENMFWYRQDPGLGLRLIYFSYDVKMKEKGDIPEGYSVSREKKERFSLILESASTNQTSMYLCASSLWGQGGSPLHFGNGTRLTVT.

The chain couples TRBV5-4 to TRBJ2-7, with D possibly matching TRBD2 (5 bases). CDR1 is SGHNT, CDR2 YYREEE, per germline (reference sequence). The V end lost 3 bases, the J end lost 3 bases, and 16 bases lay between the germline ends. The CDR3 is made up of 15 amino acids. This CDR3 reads CASSSYVSGGYEQYF. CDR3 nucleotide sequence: TGTGCCAGCAGCTCGTACGTGAGTGGAGGCTACGAGCAGTACTTC.

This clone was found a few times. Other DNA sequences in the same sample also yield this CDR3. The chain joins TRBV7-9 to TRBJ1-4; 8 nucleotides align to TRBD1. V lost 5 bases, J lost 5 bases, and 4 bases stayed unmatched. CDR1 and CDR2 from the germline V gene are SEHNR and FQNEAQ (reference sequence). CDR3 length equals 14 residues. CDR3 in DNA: TGTGCCAGCAGCCCCGGGACAGGAAATGAAAAACTGTTTTTT. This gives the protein CASSPGTGNEKLFF.

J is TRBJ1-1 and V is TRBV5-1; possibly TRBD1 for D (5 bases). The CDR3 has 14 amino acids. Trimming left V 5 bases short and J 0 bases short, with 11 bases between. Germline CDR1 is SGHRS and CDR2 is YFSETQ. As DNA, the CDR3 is TGCGCCAGCAGACAGGACAACATGAACACTGAAGCTTTCTTT. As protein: CASRQDNMNTEAFF. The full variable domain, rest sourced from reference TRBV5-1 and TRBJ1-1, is KAGVTQTPRYLIKTRGQQVTLSCSPISGHRSVSWYQQTPGQGLQFLFEYFSETQRNKGNFPGRFSGRQFSNSRSEMNVSTLELGDSALYLCASRQDNMNTEAFFGQGTRLTVV.

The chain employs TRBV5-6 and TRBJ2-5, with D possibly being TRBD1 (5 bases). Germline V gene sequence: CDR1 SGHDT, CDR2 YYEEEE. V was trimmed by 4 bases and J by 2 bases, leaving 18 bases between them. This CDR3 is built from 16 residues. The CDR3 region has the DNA TGTGCCAGCAGCCCAAACTTTGGGGCAGCGCAAGAGACCCAGTACTTC. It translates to CASSPNFGAAQETQYF. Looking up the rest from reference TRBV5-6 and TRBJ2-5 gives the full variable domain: DAGVTQSPTHLIKTRGQQVTLRCSPKSGHDTVSWYQQALGQGPQFIFQYYEEEERQRGNFPDRFSGHQFPNYSSELNVNALLLGDSALYLCASSPNFGAAQETQYFGPGTRLLVL.

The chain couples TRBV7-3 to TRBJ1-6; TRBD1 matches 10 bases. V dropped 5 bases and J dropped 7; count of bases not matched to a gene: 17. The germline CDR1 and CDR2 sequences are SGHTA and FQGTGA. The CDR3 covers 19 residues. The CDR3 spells CASSPHAGQGFGENSPLHF. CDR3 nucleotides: TGTGCCAGCAGCCCACACGCGGGACAGGGGTTCGGTGAGAATTCACCCCTCCACTTT.

The CDR3 here is CASSLDRGRSNQPQHF. Here the CDR3 DNA reads TGCGCCAGCAGCCTAGACAGGGGGCGTTCGAATCAGCCCCAGCATTTT. This sequence joins TRBV4-1 and TRBJ1-5; TRBD1 matches 10 bases. CDR3 size: 16 residues. V lost 4 bases and J lost 4; bases outside the gene matches: 7. Germline assignment: CDR1 MGHRA and CDR2 YSYEKL.

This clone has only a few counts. The CDR3 region has the DNA TGCAGCGCACGCAAGCGGGGGCCCAACAATGAGCAGTTCTTC. This codes for CSARKRGPNNEQFF. The rearrangement links TRBV29-1 to TRBJ2-1; 8 positions match TRBD2. The CDR3 spans 14 residues. Germline lookup yields CDR1 SQVTM and CDR2 ANQGSEA. The V and J ends lost 7 bases and 5 bases, in that order; junction bases with no gene match: 10.

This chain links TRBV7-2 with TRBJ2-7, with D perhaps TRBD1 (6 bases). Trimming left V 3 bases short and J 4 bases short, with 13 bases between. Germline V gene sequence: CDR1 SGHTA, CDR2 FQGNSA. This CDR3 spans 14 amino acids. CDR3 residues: CASSFTGSKYEQYF. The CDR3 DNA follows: TGTGCCAGCAGCTTCACAGGGTCGAAGTACGAGCAGTACTTC.

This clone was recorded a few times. The CDR3 protein is CASSSAGSTHEQYV. Here the CDR3 DNA reads TGTGCCAGCTCTTCAGCGGGGTCGACCCACGAGCAGTACGTC. The chain carries TRBV18 and TRBJ2-7, with 7 bases lining up with TRBD2. V lost 6 bases and J lost 5; bases outside the gene matches: 10. The germline V gene has CDR1 KGHSH and CDR2 LQKENI. The CDR3 runs to 14 residues.

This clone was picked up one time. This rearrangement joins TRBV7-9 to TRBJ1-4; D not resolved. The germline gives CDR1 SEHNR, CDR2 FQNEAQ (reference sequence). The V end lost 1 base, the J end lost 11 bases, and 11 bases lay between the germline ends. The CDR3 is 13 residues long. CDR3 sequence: CASSLERGDKLFF. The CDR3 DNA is TGTGCCAGCAGCTTAGAGCGCGGGGATAAACTGTTTTTT.

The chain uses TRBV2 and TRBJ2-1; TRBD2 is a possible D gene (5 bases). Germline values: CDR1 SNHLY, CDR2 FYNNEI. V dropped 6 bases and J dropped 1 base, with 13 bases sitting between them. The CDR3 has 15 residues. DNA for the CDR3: TGTGCCAGCAGCAGGTCCGGCGGGTCCTACAATGAGCAGTTCTTC. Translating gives CASSRSGGSYNEQFF.